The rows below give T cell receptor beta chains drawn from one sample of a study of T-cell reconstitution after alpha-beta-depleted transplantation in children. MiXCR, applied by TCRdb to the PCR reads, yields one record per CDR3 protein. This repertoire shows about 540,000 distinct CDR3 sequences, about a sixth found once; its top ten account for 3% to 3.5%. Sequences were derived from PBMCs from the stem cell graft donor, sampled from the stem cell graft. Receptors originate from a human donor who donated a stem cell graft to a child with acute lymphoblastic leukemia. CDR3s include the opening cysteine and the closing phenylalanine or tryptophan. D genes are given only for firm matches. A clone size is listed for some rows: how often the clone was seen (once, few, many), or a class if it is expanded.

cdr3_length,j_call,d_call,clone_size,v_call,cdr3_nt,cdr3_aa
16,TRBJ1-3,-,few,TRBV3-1,TGTGCCAGCAGCCAAGGACGGCAGAGGTCTGGAAACACCATATATTTT,CASSQGRQRSGNTIYF
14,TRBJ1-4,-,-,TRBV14,TGTGCCAGCAGCTCGTGGTCGGCTAATGAAAAACTGTTTTTT,CASSSWSANEKLFF
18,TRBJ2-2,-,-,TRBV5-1,TGCGCCAGCAGGGACGGGGGACAGACAACGAAGAACACCGGGGAGCTGTTTTTT,CASRDGGQTTKNTGELFF
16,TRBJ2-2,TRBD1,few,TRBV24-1,TGTGCCACCAGTGACACCGGGACAGGGGGTACCGGGGAGCTGTTTTTT,CATSDTGTGGTGELFF
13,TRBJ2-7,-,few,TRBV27,TGTGCCAGCGCGCCCGGGACTCCCTACGAGCAGTACTTC,CASAPGTPYEQYF
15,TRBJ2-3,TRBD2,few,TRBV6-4,TGTGCCAGCAGACTCACTAGCGGGAGGGAACATACGCAGTATTTT,CASRLTSGREHTQYF
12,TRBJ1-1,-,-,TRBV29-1,TGCAGCGCCGACCGGGTCGACACTGAAGCTTTCTTT,CSADRVDTEAFF
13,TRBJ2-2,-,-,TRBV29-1,TGCAGCGTTGTACGAGAGCCCGCCGGGGAGCTGTTTTTT,CSVVREPAGELFF
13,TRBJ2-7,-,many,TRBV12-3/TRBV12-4,TGTGCCAGCAGATTACATAGCTCCTACGAGCAGTACTTC,CASRLHSSYEQYF
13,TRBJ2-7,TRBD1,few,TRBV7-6,TGTGCCAGCAGCGCGGACAGGTTCTACGAGCAGTACTTC,CASSADRFYEQYF
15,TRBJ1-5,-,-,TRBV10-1,TGCGCCACTGTGGGAGGACAGAGTAGCAATCAGCCCCAGCATTTT,CATVGGQSSNQPQHF
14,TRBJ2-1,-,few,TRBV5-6,TGTGCCAGCAGCTTGTTTTCTAGCGTAGGTGAGCAGTTCTTC,CASSLFSSVGEQFF
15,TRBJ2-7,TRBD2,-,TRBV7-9,TGTGCCAGCAGCTCAACTAGCGGGAGCGGGTACGAGCAGTACTTC,CASSSTSGSGYEQYF
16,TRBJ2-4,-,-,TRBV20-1,TGCAGTGCTAGAGCCATAGGAACGCGTCAATTAAACATTCAGTACTTC,CSARAIGTRQLNIQYF
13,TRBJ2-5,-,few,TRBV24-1,TGTGCCACCGGGGAGCGGAGAGAAGAGACCCAGTACTTC,CATGERREETQYF
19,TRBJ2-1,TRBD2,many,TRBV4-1,TGCGCCAGCAGCCACCACCTGGGACTAGCGGGAGCTCCGGGGAATGAGCAGTTCTTC,CASSHHLGLAGAPGNEQFF
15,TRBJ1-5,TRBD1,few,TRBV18,TGTGCCAGCTCAATTCGACAGGGAGAAAATCAGCCCCAGCATTTT,CASSIRQGENQPQHF
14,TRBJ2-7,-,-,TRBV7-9,TGTGCCAGCAGCTTAGCGCTGGGCAGGGCCGAGCAGTACTTC,CASSLALGRAEQYF
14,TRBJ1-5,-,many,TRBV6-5,TGTGCCAGCAGTTACGGGCAGAGCAATCAGCCCCAGCATTTT,CASSYGQSNQPQHF
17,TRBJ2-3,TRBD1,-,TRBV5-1,TGCGCCAGCAGCTTGGCCTTGGCAGGGGGCAGGACAGATACGCAGTATTTT,CASSLALAGGRTDTQYF
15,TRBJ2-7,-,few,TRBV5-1,TGCGCCAGCAGCGGAACGTGGGACCGAGCATACGAGCAGTACTTC,CASSGTWDRAYEQYF
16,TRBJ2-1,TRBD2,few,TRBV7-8,TGTGCCAGCAGCTTAGTGCGGGAGCGGGTAAACAATGAGCAGTTCTTC,CASSLVRERVNNEQFF
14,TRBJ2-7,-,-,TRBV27,TGTGCCAGCAGTTTATCTGGTAAGACCTACGAGCAGTACTTC,CASSLSGKTYEQYF
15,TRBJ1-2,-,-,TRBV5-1,TGCGCCAGCAGCTGGGATGGACAGCGACGATATGGCTACACCTTC,CASSWDGQRRYGYTF
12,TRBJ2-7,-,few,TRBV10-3,TGTGCCATCAGTGAAGGAGCCTACGAGCAGTACTTC,CAISEGAYEQYF
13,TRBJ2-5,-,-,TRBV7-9,TGTGCCAGCAGCTCCCGGTCTCAGCAGACCCAGTACTTC,CASSSRSQQTQYF
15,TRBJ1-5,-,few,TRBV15,TGTGCCACCAGCAGAGATAGGGCGGATAATCAGCCCCAGCATTTT,CATSRDRADNQPQHF
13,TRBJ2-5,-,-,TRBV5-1,TGCGCCAGCAGCTTTACATACCAAGAGACCCAGTACTTC,CASSFTYQETQYF
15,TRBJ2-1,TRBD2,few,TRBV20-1,TGCAGTGCTAGAGAACGGACTAGCGGGAACAATGAGCAGTTCTTC,CSARERTSGNNEQFF
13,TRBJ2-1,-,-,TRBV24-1,TGTGCCACCAGTGATTTCAACGGAAATGAGCAGTTCTTC,CATSDFNGNEQFF
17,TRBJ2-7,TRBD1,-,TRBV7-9,TGTGCCAGCAGCTTAGCGCTGGTTAGGCAGGGGGCCTACGAGCAGTACTTC,CASSLALVRQGAYEQYF
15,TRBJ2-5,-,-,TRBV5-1,TGCGCCAGCAGCTTGACCACGCCTTGGTTAGAGACCCAGTACTTC,CASSLTTPWLETQYF
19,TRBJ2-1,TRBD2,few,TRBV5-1,TGCGCCAGCAGCTTGGAGGGGCTACTAGCGGGAGGGACCTACAATGAGCAGTTCTTC,CASSLEGLLAGGTYNEQFF
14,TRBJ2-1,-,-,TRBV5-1,TGCGCCAGCAGCTTGGTGGTCTATCAGGGTGAGCAGTTCTTC,CASSLVVYQGEQFF
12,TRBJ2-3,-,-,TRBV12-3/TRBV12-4,TGTGCCAGCAGTCCGACAGCCGATACGCAGTATTTT,CASSPTADTQYF
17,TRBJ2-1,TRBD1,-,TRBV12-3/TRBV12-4,TGTGCCAGCAGTCTACGGACAGGACCACCCCTCCACAATGAGCAGTTCTTC,CASSLRTGPPLHNEQFF
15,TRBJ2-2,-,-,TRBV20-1,TGCAGTGCTAGAATAAACAGCGCGAACACCGGGGAGCTGTTTTTT,CSARINSANTGELFF
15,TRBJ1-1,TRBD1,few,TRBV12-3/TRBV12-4,TGTGCCAGCAGCCCCTGGACAGGGTTAGGCACTGAAGCTTTCTTT,CASSPWTGLGTEAFF
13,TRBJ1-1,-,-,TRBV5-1,TGCGCCAGCAGCTTGGTTCCGGAGACGGAAGCTTTCTTT,CASSLVPETEAFF
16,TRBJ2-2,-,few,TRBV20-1,TGCAGTGCTAGAGATTTCCTAGTACAGGGACCCGGGGAGCTGTTTTTT,CSARDFLVQGPGELFF
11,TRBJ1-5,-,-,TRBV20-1,TGCAGTGCTAGAGTAGGACCCTATCAGCATTTT,CSARVGPYQHF
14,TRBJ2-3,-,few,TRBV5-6,TGTGCCAGCAGCTTGGACGTCCGCACAGATACGCAGTATTTT,CASSLDVRTDTQYF
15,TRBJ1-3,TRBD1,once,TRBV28,TGTGCCAGCAGTTCGCAGGGGGTATCTGGAAACACCATATATTTT,CASSSQGVSGNTIYF
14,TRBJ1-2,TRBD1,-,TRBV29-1,TGCAGCGTCGTTAATCCGGACAGGGAGTGGGGCTACACCTTC,CSVVNPDREWGYTF
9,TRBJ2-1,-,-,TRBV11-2,TGTGCCAGCAGTTACCAGCAGTTCTTC,CASSYQQFF
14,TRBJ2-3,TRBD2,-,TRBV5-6,TGTGCCAGCGGACTAGCGGGAGACTACCATACGCAGTATTTT,CASGLAGDYHTQYF
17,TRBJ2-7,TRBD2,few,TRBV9,TGTGCCAGCAGCCCGATAAGAGGGACTAGCGGGCGGGACGAGCAGTACTTC,CASSPIRGTSGRDEQYF
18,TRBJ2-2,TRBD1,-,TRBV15,TGTGCCACCAGCAGAGAGGGACAGGGGGTAGCAGTCACCGGGGAGCTGTTTTTT,CATSREGQGVAVTGELFF
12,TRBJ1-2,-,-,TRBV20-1,TGCAGTGCTACTAGGACAAGCTATGGCTACACCTTC,CSATRTSYGYTF
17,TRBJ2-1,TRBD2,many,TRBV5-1,TGCGCCAGCAGTCCGCCACGAGCGGGAGAAATTACGAATGAGCAGTTCTTC,CASSPPRAGEITNEQFF
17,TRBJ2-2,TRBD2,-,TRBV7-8,TGTGCCAGCAGCTTAGCCGGACTAGCGGGGAACACCGGGGAGCTGTTTTTT,CASSLAGLAGNTGELFF
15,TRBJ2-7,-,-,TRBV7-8,TGTGCCAGCAGCGTTAGTAGACGGGCGAACTACGAGCAGTACTTC,CASSVSRRANYEQYF
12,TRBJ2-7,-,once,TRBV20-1,TGCAGGGGGAAGCTTCCCGGCTACGAGCAGTACTTC,CRGKLPGYEQYF
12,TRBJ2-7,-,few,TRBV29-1,TGCAGCGTTGCCCCGGGTCGGCACGAGCAGTACTTC,CSVAPGRHEQYF
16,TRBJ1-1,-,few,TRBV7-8,TGTGCCAGCAGCTTCCCCTTCCGGGACCGGAACACTGAAGCTTTCTTT,CASSFPFRDRNTEAFF
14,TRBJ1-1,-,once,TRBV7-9,TGTGCCAGCAGCTTAGAAAGATATGGGGCGCGGGCTTTCTTT,CASSLERYGARAFF
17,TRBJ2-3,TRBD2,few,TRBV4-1,TGCGCCAGCAGCCAAGAACTAGCGGGAGGGCGCACAGATACGCAGTATTTT,CASSQELAGGRTDTQYF
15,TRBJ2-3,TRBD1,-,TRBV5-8,TGTGCCAGCCGCCAGGGGGTGAAAGGCACAGATACGCAGTATTTT,CASRQGVKGTDTQYF
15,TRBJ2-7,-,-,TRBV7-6,TGTGCCAGCAGCCCCTTTTGGGTAAAGCGGAACGAGCAGTACTTC,CASSPFWVKRNEQYF
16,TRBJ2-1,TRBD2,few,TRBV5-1,TGCGCCAGCAGCTCCGACTTAGCGGGAGGCGACAATGAGCAGTTCTTC,CASSSDLAGGDNEQFF